This is a list of T cell receptor beta chains from one sample in a study of regulatory T cells in long-lasting Graves disease. TCRdb used MiXCR to reprocess the multiplex PCR reads, holding one entry per CDR3 protein. The sample shows approximately 460,000 distinct CDR3 sequences, about 15% of them seen only once. The data were also submitted as part of a second study, on T cells in Graves' hyperthyroidism and ophthalmopathy.

The sample was peripheral blood mononuclear cells (PBMCs), taken at new diagnosis, from a patient treated with antithyroid drugs. The receptors derive from a woman aged 25 to 39 with Graves disease. Both conserved end residues are trimmed from each CDR3. Each record gives: CDR3 length, V gene, D gene, J gene, CDR3 protein. A D gene is named only where the DNA matches it firmly.

cdr3_length: 14
v_call: TRBV6-5
d_call: TRBD1
j_call: TRBJ2-7
cdr3_aa: ASSSAGTGITYEQY

cdr3_length: 14
v_call: TRBV7-3
d_call: TRBD2
j_call: TRBJ2-2
cdr3_aa: ASSLNPGLAAGELF

cdr3_length: 12
v_call: TRBV19
d_call: TRBD2
j_call: TRBJ2-1
cdr3_aa: ASSITSGINEQF

cdr3_length: 11
v_call: TRBV20-1
d_call: TRBD2
j_call: TRBJ2-7
cdr3_aa: SSRSGRAYEQY

cdr3_length: 12
v_call: TRBV12-3/TRBV12-4
d_call: NA
j_call: TRBJ1-4
cdr3_aa: ASSLDDGGEKLF

cdr3_length: 10
v_call: TRBV29-1
d_call: TRBD1
j_call: TRBJ2-7
cdr3_aa: SVGDRYGEQY

cdr3_length: 14
v_call: TRBV7-9
d_call: NA
j_call: TRBJ2-5
cdr3_aa: ASSLTRQGGRETQY

cdr3_length: 11
v_call: TRBV24-1
d_call: NA
j_call: TRBJ2-7
cdr3_aa: ATSDLTGYEQY

cdr3_length: 13
v_call: TRBV5-1
d_call: TRBD2
j_call: TRBJ2-1
cdr3_aa: ASSRTSVPYNEQF

cdr3_length: 11
v_call: TRBV30
d_call: NA
j_call: TRBJ1-4
cdr3_aa: AWSGYTNEKLF

cdr3_length: 17
v_call: TRBV11-2
d_call: TRBD2
j_call: TRBJ2-1
cdr3_aa: ASSLGAVRERWVYNEQS

cdr3_length: 11
v_call: TRBV19
d_call: NA
j_call: TRBJ2-7
cdr3_aa: ASSMVFGVEQY

cdr3_length: 14
v_call: TRBV12-3/TRBV12-4
d_call: NA
j_call: TRBJ2-7
cdr3_aa: ASSLRDPVKSAEQY

cdr3_length: 12
v_call: TRBV12-5
d_call: TRBD1
j_call: TRBJ2-1
cdr3_aa: ASGFGTGINEQF

cdr3_length: 10
v_call: TRBV6-2/TRBV6-3
d_call: TRBD1
j_call: TRBJ1-1
cdr3_aa: ASRQGATEAF

cdr3_length: 9
v_call: TRBV28
d_call: NA
j_call: TRBJ2-4
cdr3_aa: ASSHKNIQY

cdr3_length: 13
v_call: TRBV5-1
d_call: TRBD1
j_call: TRBJ2-1
cdr3_aa: ASSIGTGLYNEQF

cdr3_length: 12
v_call: TRBV7-2
d_call: NA
j_call: TRBJ1-2
cdr3_aa: ASSLSFGGGGYT

cdr3_length: 15
v_call: TRBV7-3
d_call: TRBD2
j_call: TRBJ2-2
cdr3_aa: ASSPGRGLAGAGELF

cdr3_length: 16
v_call: TRBV11-2
d_call: TRBD2
j_call: TRBJ2-5
cdr3_aa: ASSLVVRGNGRKETQY

cdr3_length: 11
v_call: TRBV28
d_call: NA
j_call: TRBJ1-1
cdr3_aa: ASSSVDRLEAF

cdr3_length: 11
v_call: TRBV20-1
d_call: NA
j_call: TRBJ2-3
cdr3_aa: SALGVGTDTQY

cdr3_length: 15
v_call: TRBV4-1
d_call: NA
j_call: TRBJ2-2
cdr3_aa: ASSPPRAQGYTGELF

cdr3_length: 14
v_call: TRBV20-1
d_call: TRBD1
j_call: TRBJ1-5
cdr3_aa: SAIQNLQGGNQPQH

cdr3_length: 10
v_call: TRBV3-1
d_call: NA
j_call: TRBJ2-5
cdr3_aa: ASSHLGETPY

cdr3_length: 13
v_call: TRBV3-1
d_call: TRBD2
j_call: TRBJ2-3
cdr3_aa: ASSQDWIAGDTQY

cdr3_length: 10
v_call: TRBV28
d_call: NA
j_call: TRBJ2-7
cdr3_aa: ASSYDFGEQY

cdr3_length: 12
v_call: TRBV28
d_call: TRBD2
j_call: TRBJ2-1
cdr3_aa: ASRLDGGGNEQF

cdr3_length: 13
v_call: TRBV9
d_call: TRBD1
j_call: TRBJ1-6
cdr3_aa: ASSVTGGLDSPLH

cdr3_length: 17
v_call: TRBV10-3
d_call: NA
j_call: TRBJ2-1
cdr3_aa: AISESPAEGRETYNEQF

cdr3_length: 8
v_call: TRBV25-1
d_call: NA
j_call: TRBJ2-1
cdr3_aa: VGDGNEQF

cdr3_length: 12
v_call: TRBV10-3
d_call: NA
j_call: TRBJ2-1
cdr3_aa: AISEEWTEAQQF

cdr3_length: 10
v_call: TRBV20-1
d_call: NA
j_call: TRBJ1-5
cdr3_aa: SAGGGNQPQH

cdr3_length: 15
v_call: TRBV7-8
d_call: TRBD1
j_call: TRBJ1-6
cdr3_aa: ASSLGAATGGRSPLH

cdr3_length: 15
v_call: TRBV5-1
d_call: TRBD2
j_call: TRBJ2-1
cdr3_aa: ASSLAGSLSSYNEQF

cdr3_length: 14
v_call: TRBV6-2/TRBV6-3
d_call: TRBD2
j_call: TRBJ2-5
cdr3_aa: ASMKGWGGGQETQY

cdr3_length: 11
v_call: TRBV7-9
d_call: NA
j_call: TRBJ2-3
cdr3_aa: ASSAQSTDTQY

cdr3_length: 11
v_call: TRBV11-2
d_call: NA
j_call: TRBJ2-4
cdr3_aa: ASSLGFEADQY

cdr3_length: 13
v_call: TRBV7-9
d_call: NA
j_call: TRBJ2-7
cdr3_aa: ASRVDGGLAYEQY

cdr3_length: 15
v_call: TRBV20-1
d_call: TRBD2
j_call: TRBJ2-1
cdr3_aa: SARELGTSGNIYEQF

cdr3_length: 12
v_call: TRBV7-9
d_call: TRBD2
j_call: TRBJ2-1
cdr3_aa: ASGNSGVYNEQF

cdr3_length: 13
v_call: TRBV27
d_call: NA
j_call: NA
cdr3_aa: ASSFRARDSETQY

cdr3_length: 12
v_call: TRBV27
d_call: NA
j_call: TRBJ2-7
cdr3_aa: ASSPRRQPYEQY

cdr3_length: 12
v_call: TRBV15
d_call: NA
j_call: TRBJ2-1
cdr3_aa: ATSRDWGAYEQF

cdr3_length: 14
v_call: TRBV29-1
d_call: TRBD2
j_call: TRBJ2-1
cdr3_aa: SVSGTSGRAYNEQF

cdr3_length: 13
v_call: TRBV7-7
d_call: TRBD1
j_call: TRBJ2-7
cdr3_aa: ASSRGQGRSYEQY

cdr3_length: 12
v_call: TRBV7-2
d_call: TRBD2
j_call: TRBJ2-7
cdr3_aa: ASSTQAGTYEQY

cdr3_length: 12
v_call: TRBV29-1
d_call: TRBD1
j_call: TRBJ1-2
cdr3_aa: SAGPLTGTRGYT

cdr3_length: 13
v_call: TRBV28
d_call: TRBD1
j_call: TRBJ1-2
cdr3_aa: ASSYSGTGYFGYT

cdr3_length: 13
v_call: TRBV20-1
d_call: TRBD2
j_call: TRBJ2-1
cdr3_aa: SARAGVSSYNEQF

cdr3_length: 13
v_call: TRBV4-2
d_call: NA
j_call: TRBJ2-7
cdr3_aa: ASSHSSVNLDEQY

cdr3_length: 14
v_call: TRBV4-3
d_call: NA
j_call: TRBJ2-5
cdr3_aa: ASSSDGGAYQETQY